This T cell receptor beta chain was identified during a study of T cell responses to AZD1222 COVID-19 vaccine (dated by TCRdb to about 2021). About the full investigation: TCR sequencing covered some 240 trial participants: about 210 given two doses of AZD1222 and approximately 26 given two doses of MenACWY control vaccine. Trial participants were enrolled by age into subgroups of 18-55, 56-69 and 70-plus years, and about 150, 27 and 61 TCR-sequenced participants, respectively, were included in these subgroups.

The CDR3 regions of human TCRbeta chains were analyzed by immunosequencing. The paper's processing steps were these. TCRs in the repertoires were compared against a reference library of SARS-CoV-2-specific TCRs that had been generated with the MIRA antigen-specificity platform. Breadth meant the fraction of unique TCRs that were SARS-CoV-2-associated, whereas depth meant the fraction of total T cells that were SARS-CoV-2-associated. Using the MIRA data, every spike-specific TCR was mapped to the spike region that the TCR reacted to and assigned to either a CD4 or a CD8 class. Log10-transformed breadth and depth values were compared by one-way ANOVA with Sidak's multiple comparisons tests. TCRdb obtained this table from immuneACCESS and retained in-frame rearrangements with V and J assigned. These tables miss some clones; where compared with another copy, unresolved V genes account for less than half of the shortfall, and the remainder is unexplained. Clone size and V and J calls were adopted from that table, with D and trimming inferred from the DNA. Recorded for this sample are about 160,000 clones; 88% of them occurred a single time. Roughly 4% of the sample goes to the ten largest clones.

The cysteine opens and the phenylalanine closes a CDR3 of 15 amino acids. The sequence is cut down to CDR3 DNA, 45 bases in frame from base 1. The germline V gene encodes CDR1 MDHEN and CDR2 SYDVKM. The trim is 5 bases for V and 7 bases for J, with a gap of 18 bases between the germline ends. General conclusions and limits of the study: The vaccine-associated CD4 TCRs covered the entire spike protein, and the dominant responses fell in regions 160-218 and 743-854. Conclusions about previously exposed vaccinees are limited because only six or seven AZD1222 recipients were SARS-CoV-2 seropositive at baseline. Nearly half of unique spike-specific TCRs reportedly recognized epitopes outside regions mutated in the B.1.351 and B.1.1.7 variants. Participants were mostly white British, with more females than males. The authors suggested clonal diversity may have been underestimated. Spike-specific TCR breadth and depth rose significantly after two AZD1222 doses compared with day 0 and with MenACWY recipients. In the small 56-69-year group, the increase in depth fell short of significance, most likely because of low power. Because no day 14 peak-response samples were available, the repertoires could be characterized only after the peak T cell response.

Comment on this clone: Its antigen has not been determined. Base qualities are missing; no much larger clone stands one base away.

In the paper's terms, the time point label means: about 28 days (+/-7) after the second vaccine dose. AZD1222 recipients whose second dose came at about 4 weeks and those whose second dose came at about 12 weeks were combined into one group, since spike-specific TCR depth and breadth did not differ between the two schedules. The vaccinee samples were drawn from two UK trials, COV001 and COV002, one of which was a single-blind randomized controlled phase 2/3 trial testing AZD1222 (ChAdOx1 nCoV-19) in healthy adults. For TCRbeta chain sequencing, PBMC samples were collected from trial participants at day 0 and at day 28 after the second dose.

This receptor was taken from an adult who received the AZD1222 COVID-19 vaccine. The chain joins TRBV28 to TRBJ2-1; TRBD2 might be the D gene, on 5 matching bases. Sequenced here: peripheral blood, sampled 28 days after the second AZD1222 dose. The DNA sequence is TGTGCCAGCAGTCCCGGGATGTACTCGGGGAATGAGCAGTTCTTC. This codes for CASSPGMYSGNEQFF.